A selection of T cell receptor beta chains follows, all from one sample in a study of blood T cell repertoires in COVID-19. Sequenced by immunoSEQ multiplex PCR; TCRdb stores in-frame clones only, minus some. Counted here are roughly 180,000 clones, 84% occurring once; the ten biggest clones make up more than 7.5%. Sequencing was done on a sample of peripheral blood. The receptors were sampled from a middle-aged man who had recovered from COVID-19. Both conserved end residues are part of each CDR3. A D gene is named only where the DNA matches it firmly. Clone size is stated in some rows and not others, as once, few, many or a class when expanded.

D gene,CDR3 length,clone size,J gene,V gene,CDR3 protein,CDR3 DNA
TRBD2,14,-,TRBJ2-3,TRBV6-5,CASRSGTSGGTQYF,TGTGCCAGCAGATCCGGGACTAGCGGGGGCACGCAGTATTTT
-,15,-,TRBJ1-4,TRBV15,CATSYQGLANEKLFF,TGTGCCACCAGTTATCAGGGGCTGGCTAATGAAAAACTGTTTTTT
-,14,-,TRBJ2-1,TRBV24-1,CATSDSDSYNEQFF,TGTGCCACCAGTGACTCGGACAGCTACAATGAGCAGTTCTTC
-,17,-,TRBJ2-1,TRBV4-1,CASSQAFSGASYNEQFF,TGCGCCAGCAGCCAAGCCTTCTCAGGGGCCTCCTACAATGAGCAGTTCTTC
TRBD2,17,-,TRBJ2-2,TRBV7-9,CASSRTSGGQNTGELFF,TGTGCCAGCAGCAGGACTAGCGGGGGGCAGAACACCGGGGAGCTGTTTTTT
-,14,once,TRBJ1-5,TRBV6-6,CASKLGGGDQPQHF,TGTGCCAGCAAACTAGGGGGTGGGGATCAGCCCCAGCATTTT
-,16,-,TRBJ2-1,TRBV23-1,CASSQRDSSSYNEQFF,TGCGCCAGCAGTCAAAGGGACTCAAGCTCCTACAATGAGCAGTTCTTC
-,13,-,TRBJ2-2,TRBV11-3,CASSKEQSGELFF,TGTGCCAGCAGCAAAGAACAGTCCGGGGAGCTGTTTTTT
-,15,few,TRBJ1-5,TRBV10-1,CASSERRCRAQPQHF,TGCGCCAGCAGTGAGAGGAGGTGTAGGGCTCAGCCCCAGCATTTT
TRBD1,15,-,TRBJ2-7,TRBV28,CASSGGQGAHYEQYF,TGTGCCAGCAGTGGGGGACAGGGGGCGCATTACGAGCAGTACTTC
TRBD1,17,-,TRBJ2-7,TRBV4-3,CASSQGHRGPKTYEQYF,TGCGCCAGCAGCCAGGGCCACAGGGGCCCTAAGACTTACGAGCAGTACTTC